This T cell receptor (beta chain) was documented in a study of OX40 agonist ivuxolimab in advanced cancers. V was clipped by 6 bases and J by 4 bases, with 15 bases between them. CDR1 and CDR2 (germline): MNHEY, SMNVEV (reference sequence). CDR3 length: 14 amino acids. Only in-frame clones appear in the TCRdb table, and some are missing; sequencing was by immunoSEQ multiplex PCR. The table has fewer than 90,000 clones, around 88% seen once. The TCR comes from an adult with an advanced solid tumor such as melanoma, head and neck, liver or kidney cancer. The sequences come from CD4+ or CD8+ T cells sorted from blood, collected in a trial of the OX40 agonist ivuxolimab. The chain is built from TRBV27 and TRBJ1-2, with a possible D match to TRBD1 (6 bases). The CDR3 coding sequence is TGTGCCAGCAGCCGCCGACAGGACTCCTATGGCTACACCTTC. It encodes CASSRRQDSYGYTF.